This T cell receptor beta chain was retrieved from a study of cytomegalovirus exposure and HLA in healthy donors (dated by TCRdb to 2016 to 2017). About the study as a whole: In an earlier analysis of roughly 590 of the donors, about 270 Gb of sequence data and 90 million to 120 million unique TCR beta sequences from roughly 200 million T cells were reported. An early release covering about 600 HLA-typed donors comprised about 310 gigabases of sequencing data and approximately 85 million unique TCR sequences. Among the roughly 370 genotyped donors, around 81% belonged to the genetic ancestry cluster associated with self-reported Caucasian donors. The study aimed to test whether cataloging public T cell receptors could reveal signatures of past pathogen exposure. The study used immunosequencing to profile the T cell repertoires of several hundred subjects and linked those repertoires to cytomegalovirus serostatus. Besides the first cohort of roughly 640 subjects, a separate validation cohort made up of about 120 different subjects was used. To predict cytomegalovirus infection status, the study combined high-throughput TCR immunosequencing, statistical association of individual TCRs with disease status, and machine learning. To study patterns of TCR occurrence, a later analysis re-analyzed previously published TCR beta repertoires from 666 donors and added high-resolution HLA genotyping. Rather than drawing on any new phenotypic data, the later analysis identified candidate immune exposures from TCR beta sequences and the way those sequences occurred across donors. An earlier analysis of 587 of the donors applied high-throughput TCR beta sequencing to assess whether each TCR beta V gene segment acted as functional or pseudogenic. Donor age, sex, ethnicity and CMV serostatus were collected together with the repertoire data. Genome-wide SNP genotypes for about 65% of the 666 donors were used in a later genetic analysis, which treated that subset as a discovery cohort. Every repertoire in the discovery cohort had been generated on one and the same sequencing platform. HLA typing covered class I and class II loci at four-digit resolution. Typing coverage varied by locus: roughly 629-630 donors for A, B, C, DRB1 and DQB1; more than 500 for DQA1; nearly 610 for DPA1; approximately 470 for DPB1. Several DR-DQ haplotypes were handled as single units for association and clustering, since linkage in the cohort was strong. Among 300 to 500 genotyped donors of the cohort, an average of around 250,000 unique TCR beta nucleotide sequences was sequenced per donor, of which about 19% were non-productive. Findings and caveats that apply to the study as a whole: Because the 87-base-pair reads could not distinguish some IMGT-functional V segments, including TRBV6-2 and TRBV6-3, those segments were excluded. Assigning TCR associations to individual alleles was difficult when HLA alleles, especially DR and DQ, strongly co-occurred. This cohort had only TCR beta chains sequenced, and the lack of alpha or paired-chain data limited which features could be detected. In a later analysis, HLA-associated TCR beta chains showed more clonal expansion and lower generation probabilities than non-associated chains that were equally common. In an earlier analysis of more than 450 of the donors, most TCR beta V segments were observed in productive rearrangements about 87% or about 30% of the time, broadly matching IMGT annotations. A further reported finding was that TCR beta sequences accurately predicted the HLA-A and HLA-B alleles for most subjects in the first cohort. In both the original and validation cohorts, the classifier was reported to diagnose cytomegalovirus status with high specificity and sensitivity. The study gave a list of 150 to 200 TCR beta chains associated with cytomegalovirus. Across donors, most TCR sequences were observed very rarely, whereas some public TCRs were present in many individuals. A later analysis reported that several top co-occurrence clusters appeared linked to parvovirus B19, influenza, CMV and Epstein-Barr virus. Correlated functional status among segregating V segments might reflect linkage disequilibrium, but an unknown experimental factor could not be ruled out. Presence/absence analyses assumed roughly uniform sequencing depth across donors, an assumption that may not hold. In vitro tests confirmed that a few of the cytomegalovirus-associated TCR beta chains recognize cytomegalovirus antigens. HLA typing was unavailable for some donors at each locus, so association tests used only the typed subset. According to a later analysis, TCR association rates differed among HLA loci, with DRB1 alleles showing the most associated TCRs and HLA-C alleles showing the fewest. Immune exposure information for the cohort was limited to CMV serostatus. An association between a missense DCLRE1C variant and V-gene and J-gene trimming of TCR beta chains was found in a later genetic analysis and replicated in an independent cohort. A later analysis associated 15,000 to 20,000 TCR beta sequences with specific HLA alleles at a false discovery rate of 0.05. Compared with the roughly 670-donor mean, donors in an Asian-associated ancestry cluster had fewer N-insertions in productive TCRs, according to a later genetic analysis. It was suggested by the authors that the approach could potentially be generalized to other disease states and immunological phenotypes. Because counts were too low, some 17 rarely observed V segments, including chromosome 9 orphons, were excluded from the earlier analysis of a few hundred of the donors. A cluster of highly shared sequence variants was judged likely to be a technical artifact of the sequencing pipeline. In a later analysis, most CMV-associated TCR beta chains were found to appear HLA-restricted, with HLA associations seemingly driven largely by CMV exposure.

From the cysteine through the phenylalanine, the CDR3 covers 15 amino acids. Only the CDR3 portion is preserved as DNA: 45 bases, with reading frame beginning at the first base. The junction shows trimming of 5 bases on V and 8 bases on J, plus 16 bases between the germline ends. The germline V gene gives CDR1 as SGHVS and CDR2 as FNYEAQ. About this clone: Its antigen has not been determined.

Library preparation was by the immunoSEQ multiplex PCR assay. For the multiplex PCR, a mixture combining 60 forward primers for TCR Vbeta segments and 13 reverse primers for TCR Jbeta segments was used. A multiplex PCR assay on genomic DNA amplified the CDR3 region of rearranged TCR beta genes. The Illumina HiSeq System was used to sequence the amplified TCR beta libraries as 87-base-pair reads. The authors' pipeline ran thus. A later analysis tallied 75 million to 95 million unique TCR beta chains across the 666 repertoires, and roughly 11 million of those chains were shared by two or more donors. To remove PCR and sequencing errors, raw reads were error-corrected and collapsed into unique sequences using a nearest-neighbor algorithm that merged closely related sequences. V, D and J gene segments were assigned by aligning CDR3 sequences to IMGT reference sequences. For a sequence to be retained, at least a six-nucleotide match to both a V gene segment and a J gene segment was required. A rearrangement was called productive if the CDR3 had no stop codons and remained in frame with V and J, and every other rearrangement was called non-productive. CDR3 was defined according to IMGT convention as the region running from the second conserved V-encoded cysteine to the conserved J-encoded phenylalanine. The earlier analysis of some 600 of the donors excluded sequences that lacked an unambiguous match to a single V gene segment. An earlier analysis of a few hundred of the donors called V segments functional above 56.7% productive rearrangements and segregating when the between-donor standard deviation exceeded 5%. A statistical classification framework was built for diagnosing cytomegalovirus status from the catalog of TCR beta chain sequences. A later analysis assigned V and J genes by comparing TCR nucleotide sequences with IMGT/GENE-DB human TR gene sequences. A later analysis assigned CDR3 sequences and most-parsimonious VDJ recombination scenarios with the TCRdist pipeline. In a later analysis, every TCR beta chain was defined by the combination of its CDR3 amino acid sequence and its V-gene family, and reads without a unique V-gene family were dropped. A later analysis removed several hundred highly shared, low-generation-probability nucleotide sequences to deal with suspected cross-contamination and a sequencing artifact. A later analysis calculated a clonal expansion index for each public chain from normalized within-repertoire ranks of inferred template counts. In a later analysis, generation probabilities were computed using a VDJ recombination model fitted to out-of-frame rearrangements, and the results were checked against IGoR. A later analysis scored TCR-TCR, TCR-HLA and TCR-CMV co-occurrence with hypergeometric tests, applying a repertoire-size bias correction to TCR pairs. False discovery rates were estimated in a later analysis by permuting HLA or CMV assignments 20 times. In a later analysis, co-occurring TCRs were grouped using DBSCAN, with TCRdist sequence similarity added in when clustering inside HLA-allele-positive subsets. Repertoires with fewer than 30,000 or more than 120,000 public chains, plus five repertoires with anomalous nucleotide sharing, were excluded from co-occurrence clustering. TCRdb re-hosts the immuneACCESS table, in-frame sequences only. Its copies lack some clones; in the studies checked, an unresolved V gene accounts for under half of them, and the cause for the rest is not known. V and J calls and clone size are as listed in that table; D and trimming were resolved from the DNA. The sample table on file contains tens of thousands of clones. Clones ranked in the top ten supply about 5% of the sample.

The cohort consisted of approximately 670 healthy bone marrow donors. Cohort members were all nominally healthy when sampled, although unrecorded immune exposures were likely present. The donor was CMV seropositive and belonged to the group of 250 to 300 seropositive cohort members. Each donor provided a peripheral blood sample, and peripheral blood mononuclear cells were used for TCR beta sequencing. Genomic DNA was extracted from the blood cell samples with the Qiagen DNeasy Blood Extraction Kit. This clonotype originated in a woman between 40 and 50 years old in good health and CMV-seropositive. The source material was PBMCs. This chain is built from TRBV7-6 and TRBJ1-6; a weak D assignment points to TRBD1 (5 bases agree). Read as DNA, the sequence is TGTGCCAGCAGCCTACGCCGTCAGGGCGATTCACCCCTCCACTTT. Its protein is CASSLRRQGDSPLHF.